A selection of T cell receptor beta chains follows, all from one sample in a study of molecular identifiers for immune sequencing clone quantification. TCRdb used MiXCR to reprocess the PCR reads, holding one entry per CDR3 protein. The sample yields over 300,000 distinct CDR3 sequences, 24% seen once. The sequencing sample was made of naive CD8+ T cells from blood, with Jurkat cell RNA spiked in. The origin of the receptors is a human donor in good health. Some libraries in this study had Jurkat cell RNA spiked in. CDR3s include the opening cysteine and the closing phenylalanine or tryptophan. A D gene is named only where the DNA matches it firmly. Clone size, where shown, is once, few, many, or a class for clones that have expanded.

V	D	size	J	CDR3	DNA
TRBV12-3/TRBV12-4	-	few	TRBJ2-3	CASSPGKASTDTQYF	TGTGCCAGCAGTCCCGGCAAAGCTAGCACAGATACGCAGTATTTT
TRBV4-1	-	few	TRBJ1-5	CASREGSYSNQPQHF	TGCGCCAGCAGGGAAGGGAGTTATAGCAATCAGCCCCAGCATTTT
TRBV20-1	-	few	TRBJ2-3	CSALRDTQYF	TGCAGTGCCCTAAGAGATACGCAGTATTTT
TRBV4-1	-	few	TRBJ2-2	CASSQGVRGVNTGELFF	TGCGCCAGCAGCCAAGGGGTGCGGGGAGTCAACACCGGGGAGCTGTTTTTT
TRBV27	TRBD2	few	TRBJ2-3	CASRHGLAGTDTQYF	TGTGCCAGCAGACACGGACTAGCGGGCACAGATACGCAGTATTTT
TRBV13	TRBD2	-	TRBJ2-7	CASSLKTSGSRYEQYF	TGTGCCAGCAGCCTAAAGACTAGCGGGAGTCGGTACGAGCAGTACTTC
TRBV6-5	-	many	TRBJ2-7	CASSDDPEYEQYF	TGTGCCAGCAGTGACGACCCCGAGTACGAGCAGTACTTC
TRBV29-1	-	many	TRBJ1-2	CSVDDYGYTF	TGCAGCGTTGATGACTATGGCTACACCTTC
TRBV27	-	few	TRBJ2-7	CATRPAQSYEQYF	TGTGCCACCCGTCCTGCGCAGTCCTACGAGCAGTACTTC
TRBV14	-	-	TRBJ1-1	CASSPFGDTEAFF	TGTGCCAGCAGCCCCTTCGGGGACACTGAAGCTTTCTTT
TRBV7-9	-	-	TRBJ2-4	CASSSSISWAKNIQCF	TGTGCCAGCAGCTCCTCCATCTCCTGGGCCAAAAACATTCAGTGCTTC
TRBV5-4	TRBD2	many	TRBJ2-3	CASSVRLAPSTDTQYF	TGTGCCAGCAGCGTTCGACTAGCCCCTAGCACAGATACGCAGTATTTT
TRBV12-3/TRBV12-4	-	few	TRBJ1-1	CASSFYARSTEAFF	TGTGCCAGCAGTTTTTACGCAAGGTCTACTGAAGCTTTCTTT
TRBV6-2/TRBV6-3	-	few	TRBJ1-1	CASSYLVNTEAFF	TGTGCCAGCAGTTACTTGGTGAACACTGAAGCTTTCTTT
TRBV27	-	many	TRBJ2-7	CASSTAAEVLGLNEQYF	TGTGCCAGCAGTACAGCCGCGGAGGTCCTAGGTTTAAACGAGCAGTACTTC
TRBV2	-	many	TRBJ1-1	CASSEGRTEAFF	TGTGCCAGCAGTGAAGGACGGACTGAAGCTTTCTTT
TRBV7-9	-	many	TRBJ1-3	CASSLSEFSGNTIYF	TGTGCCAGCAGCTTATCCGAGTTCTCTGGAAACACCATATATTTT
TRBV11-2	-	-	TRBJ2-5	CASSLDSLADYQETQYF	TGTGCCAGCAGCTTAGATTCGTTAGCGGACTACCAAGAGACCCAGTACTTC
TRBV12-3/TRBV12-4	TRBD2	-	TRBJ2-3	CASSLEASGEEVKYF	TGTGCCAGCAGTTTAGAGGCTAGCGGGGAGGAGGTTAAGTATTTT
TRBV4-1	-	-	TRBJ2-2	CASSQDTSHRGELFF	TGCGCCAGCAGCCAGGATACATCACATCGCGGGGAGCTGTTTTTT
TRBV4-3	TRBD2	-	TRBJ2-1	CASSQEGLADNEQFF	TGCGCCAGCAGCCAAGAGGGACTAGCGGACAATGAGCAGTTCTTC
TRBV4-3	-	-	TRBJ1-5	CASSQDRITGGQPQHF	TGCGCCAGCAGCCAAGATCGAATTACAGGAGGGCAGCCCCAGCATTTT
TRBV30	TRBD1	many	TRBJ1-1	CAWSLTGPPAFF	TGTGCCTGGAGTCTGACAGGGCCCCCAGCTTTCTTT
TRBV11-2	-	-	TRBJ2-7	CASSTGTELKYF	TGCGCCAGCAGTACCGGGACGGAACTTAAGTACTTC
TRBV5-5	TRBD1	many	TRBJ2-3	CASSFFAGDRAADTQYF	TGTGCCAGCAGCTTTTTCGCCGGGGACAGGGCGGCTGATACGCAGTATTTT
TRBV12-3/TRBV12-4	-	many	TRBJ1-4	CASSLSPRGVGEKLFF	TGTGCCAGCAGTTTATCCCCCCGGGGGGTAGGGGAAAAACTGTTTTTT
TRBV24-1	-	many	TRBJ2-2	CATRPGRTGELFF	TGTGCCACCAGGCCAGGGAGGACCGGGGAGCTGTTTTTT
TRBV20-1	-	many	TRBJ1-1	CSARAGLMNTEAFF	TGCAGTGCTAGAGCGGGACTCATGAACACTGAAGCTTTCTTT
TRBV7-9	-	-	TRBJ2-7	CASSLVGQSYEQYF	TGTGCCAGCAGCTTAGTTGGGCAGTCCTACGAGCAGTACTTC
TRBV20-1	TRBD2	few	TRBJ2-3	CSASSLADVYTDTQYF	TGCAGTGCTAGTTCGCTAGCGGACGTCTACACAGATACGCAGTATTTT
TRBV28	-	many	TRBJ2-4	CASSLPRVAKNIQYF	TGTGCCAGCAGTTTACCCAGGGTAGCCAAAAACATTCAGTACTTC
TRBV5-4	-	many	TRBJ2-5	CASSLDGPETQYF	TGTGCCAGCAGCTTGGACGGTCCAGAGACCCAGTACTTC
TRBV4-3	TRBD1	many	TRBJ1-2	CASSPSSGTGVGYGYTF	TGCGCCAGCAGCCCTTCCTCAGGGACAGGGGTAGGGTATGGCTACACCTTC
TRBV7-9	-	many	TRBJ1-1	CASSLVQNEAFF	TGTGCCAGCAGCTTAGTGCAGAATGAAGCTTTCTTT
TRBV7-9	-	many	TRBJ2-2	CASRLPSVGELFF	TGTGCCAGCAGACTCCCCTCTGTCGGGGAGCTGTTTTTT
TRBV7-9	-	-	TRBJ2-3	CASSRATSIDTQYF	TGTGCCAGCAGCCGGGCAACTAGCATAGATACGCAGTATTTT
TRBV7-9	TRBD1	-	TRBJ2-7	CASSETDRAVHEQYF	TGTGCCAGCAGCGAAACGGACAGGGCGGTTCACGAGCAGTACTTC
TRBV9	-	-	TRBJ2-7	CASSVGTEDYEQYF	TGTGCCAGCAGCGTAGGGACGGAGGACTACGAGCAGTACTTC
TRBV13	-	few	TRBJ2-7	CASSLPGSKSYEQYF	TGTGCCAGCAGCCTACCCGGCAGTAAATCCTACGAGCAGTACTTC
TRBV6-2/TRBV6-3	-	once	TRBJ1-5	CASSYARRAGSYSNQPQHF	TGTGCCAGCAGTTACGCGAGGAGGGCAGGCAGCTATAGCAATCAGCCCCAGCATTTT
TRBV19	TRBD1	-	TRBJ2-2	CASTQGAPWTGELFF	TGTGCCAGTACACAGGGGGCGCCGTGGACCGGGGAGCTGTTTTTT
TRBV7-9	-	many	TRBJ1-5	CASSLSQQGNQPQHF	TGTGCCAGCAGCTTAAGTCAACAGGGAAATCAGCCCCAGCATTTT
TRBV29-1	TRBD2	many	TRBJ2-7	CSVEGLAGESEQYF	TGCAGCGTTGAAGGGCTAGCGGGAGAGTCTGAGCAGTACTTC
TRBV28	-	few	TRBJ2-7	CASSQFTSAATYEQYF	TGTGCCAGCTCCCAGTTTACGTCTGCAGCAACCTACGAGCAGTACTTC